Ten or more counts support the clone carrying this TCR beta chain. Its antigen is still unknown. TCRdb re-called the 5' RACE reads with MiXCR, one entry per CDR3 protein. Here the sample spans 350,000 or so distinct CDR3 sequences, around 12% being singletons. This sample is drawn from a study of identical twins. The CDR3 length is 14 residues. Germline V CDR1 and CDR2: SGHVS, FQNEAQ. The V end was cut by 5 bases, the J end by 0 bases, with 11 bases between. Study-wide results and caveats: Beta clonotypes that were abundant in cord blood contained fewer insertions, a pattern absent from memory repertoires. Among monozygotic twins, out-of-frame TCR alpha sharing exceeded what models predicted.

These same records also appear under a second study, on yellow fever vaccine responses in identical twins. From that study: Convergence reportedly seemed to mark part of the twins' vaccine T cell response, with personalization marking the rest.

The chain carries TRBV7-8 and TRBJ2-7; no firm D call. The sequenced material came from CD8+ T cells sorted from blood. The receptor was derived from a woman younger than 30 in good health. CDR3 DNA: TGTGCCAGCAGCCCCGGTTCGAACTCCTACGAGCAGTACGTC. This translates into CASSPGSNSYEQYV.